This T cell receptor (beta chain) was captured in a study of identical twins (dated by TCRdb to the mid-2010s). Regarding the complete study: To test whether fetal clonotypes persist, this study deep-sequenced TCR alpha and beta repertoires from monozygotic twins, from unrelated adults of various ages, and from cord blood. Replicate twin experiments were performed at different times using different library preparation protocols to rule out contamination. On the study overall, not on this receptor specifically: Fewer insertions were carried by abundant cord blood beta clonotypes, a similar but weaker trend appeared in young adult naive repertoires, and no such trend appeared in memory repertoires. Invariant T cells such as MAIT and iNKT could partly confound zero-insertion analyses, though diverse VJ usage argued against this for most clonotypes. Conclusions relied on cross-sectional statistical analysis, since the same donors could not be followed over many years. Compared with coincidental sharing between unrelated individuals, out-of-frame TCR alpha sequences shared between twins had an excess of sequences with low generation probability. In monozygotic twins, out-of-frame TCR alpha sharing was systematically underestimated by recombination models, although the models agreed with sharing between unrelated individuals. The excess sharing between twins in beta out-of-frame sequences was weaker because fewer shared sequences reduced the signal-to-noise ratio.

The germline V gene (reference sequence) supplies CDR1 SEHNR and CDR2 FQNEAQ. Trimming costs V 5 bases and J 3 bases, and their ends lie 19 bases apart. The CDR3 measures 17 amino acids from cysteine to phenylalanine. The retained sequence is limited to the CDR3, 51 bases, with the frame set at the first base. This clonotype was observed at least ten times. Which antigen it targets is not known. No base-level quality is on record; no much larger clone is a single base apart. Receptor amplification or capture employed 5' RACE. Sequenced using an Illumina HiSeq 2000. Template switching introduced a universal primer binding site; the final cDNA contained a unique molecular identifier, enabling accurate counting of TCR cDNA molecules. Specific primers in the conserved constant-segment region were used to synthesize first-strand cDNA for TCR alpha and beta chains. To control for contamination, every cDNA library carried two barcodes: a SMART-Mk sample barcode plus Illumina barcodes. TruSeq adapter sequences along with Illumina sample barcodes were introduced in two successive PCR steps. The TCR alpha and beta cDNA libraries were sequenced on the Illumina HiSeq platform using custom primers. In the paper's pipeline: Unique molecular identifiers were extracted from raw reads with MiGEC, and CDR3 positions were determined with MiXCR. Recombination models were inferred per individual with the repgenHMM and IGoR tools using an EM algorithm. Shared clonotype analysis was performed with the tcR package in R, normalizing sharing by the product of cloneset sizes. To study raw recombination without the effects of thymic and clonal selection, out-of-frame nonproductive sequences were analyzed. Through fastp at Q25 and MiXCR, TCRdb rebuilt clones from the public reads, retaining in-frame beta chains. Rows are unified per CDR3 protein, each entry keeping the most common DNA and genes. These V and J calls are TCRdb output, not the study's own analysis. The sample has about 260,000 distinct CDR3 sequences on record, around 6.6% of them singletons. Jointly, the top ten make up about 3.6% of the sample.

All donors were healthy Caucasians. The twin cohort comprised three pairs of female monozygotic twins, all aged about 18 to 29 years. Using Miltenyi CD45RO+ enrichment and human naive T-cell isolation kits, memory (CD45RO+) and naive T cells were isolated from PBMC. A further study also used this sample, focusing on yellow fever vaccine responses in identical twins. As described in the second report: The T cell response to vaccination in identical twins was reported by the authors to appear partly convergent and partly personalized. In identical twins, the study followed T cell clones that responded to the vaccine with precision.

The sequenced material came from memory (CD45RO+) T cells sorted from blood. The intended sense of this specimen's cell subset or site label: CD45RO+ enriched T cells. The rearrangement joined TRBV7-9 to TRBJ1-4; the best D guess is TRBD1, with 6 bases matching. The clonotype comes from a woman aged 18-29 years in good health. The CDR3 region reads CASSPAGRGASNEKLFF. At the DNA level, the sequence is TGTGCCAGCAGCCCAGCGGGCCGGGGGGCATCTAATGAAAAACTGTTTTTT.